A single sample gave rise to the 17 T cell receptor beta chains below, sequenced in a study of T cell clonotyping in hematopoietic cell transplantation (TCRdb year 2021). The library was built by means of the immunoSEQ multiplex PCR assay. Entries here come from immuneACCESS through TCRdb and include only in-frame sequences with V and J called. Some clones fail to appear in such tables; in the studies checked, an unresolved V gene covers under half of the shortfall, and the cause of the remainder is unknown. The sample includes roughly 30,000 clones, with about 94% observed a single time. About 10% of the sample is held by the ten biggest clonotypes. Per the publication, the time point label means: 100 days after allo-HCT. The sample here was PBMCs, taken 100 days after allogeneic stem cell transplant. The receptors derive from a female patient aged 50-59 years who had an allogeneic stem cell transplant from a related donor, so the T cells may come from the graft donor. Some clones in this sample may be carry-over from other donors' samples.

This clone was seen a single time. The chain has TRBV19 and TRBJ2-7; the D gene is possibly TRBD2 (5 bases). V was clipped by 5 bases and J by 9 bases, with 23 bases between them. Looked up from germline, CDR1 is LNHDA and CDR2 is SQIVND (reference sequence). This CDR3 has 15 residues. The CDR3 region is CASSQDRGADGGQYF. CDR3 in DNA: TGTGCCAGTAGTCAAGACCGTGGTGCCGACGGAGGGCAGTACTTC.

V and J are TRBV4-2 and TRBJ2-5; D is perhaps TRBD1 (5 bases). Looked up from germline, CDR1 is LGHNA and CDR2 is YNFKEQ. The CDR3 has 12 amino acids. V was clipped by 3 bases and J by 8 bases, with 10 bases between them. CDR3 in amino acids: CASSQGPGTQYF. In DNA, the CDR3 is TGTGCCAGCAGCCAGGGGCCAGGCACCCAGTACTTC.

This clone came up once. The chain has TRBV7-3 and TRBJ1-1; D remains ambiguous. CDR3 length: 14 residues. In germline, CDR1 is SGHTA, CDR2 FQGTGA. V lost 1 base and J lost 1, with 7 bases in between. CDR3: CASSLSSENTEAFF. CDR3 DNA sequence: TGTGCCAGCAGCTTAAGCTCGGAGAACACTGAAGCTTTCTTT.

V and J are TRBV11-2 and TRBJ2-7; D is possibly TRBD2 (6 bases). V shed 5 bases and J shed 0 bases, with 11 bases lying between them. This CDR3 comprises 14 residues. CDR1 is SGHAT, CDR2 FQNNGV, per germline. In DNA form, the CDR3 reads TGTGCCAGCAGCACGGGACTGAGCTCCTACGAGCAGTACTTC. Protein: CASSTGLSSYEQYF.

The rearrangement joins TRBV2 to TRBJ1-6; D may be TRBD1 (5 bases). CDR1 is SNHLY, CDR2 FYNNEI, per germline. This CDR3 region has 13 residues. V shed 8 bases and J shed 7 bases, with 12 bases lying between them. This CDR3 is CASRTFGNSPLHF. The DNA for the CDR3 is TGTGCCAGCCGGACATTCGGGAATTCACCCCTCCACTTT. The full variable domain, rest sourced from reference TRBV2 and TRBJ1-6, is EPEVTQTPSHQVTQMGQEVILRCVPISNHLYFYWYRQILGQKVEFLVSFYNNEISEKSEIFDDQFSVERPDGSNFTLKIRSTKLEDSAMYFCASRTFGNSPLHFGNGTRLTVT.

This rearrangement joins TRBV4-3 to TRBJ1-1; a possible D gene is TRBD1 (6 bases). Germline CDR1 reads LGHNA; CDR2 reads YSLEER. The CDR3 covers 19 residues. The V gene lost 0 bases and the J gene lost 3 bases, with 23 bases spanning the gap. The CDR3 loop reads CASSQDWVEGKGGYTEAFF. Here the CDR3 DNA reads TGCGCCAGCAGCCAAGATTGGGTCGAAGGTAAGGGGGGTTACACTGAAGCTTTCTTT.

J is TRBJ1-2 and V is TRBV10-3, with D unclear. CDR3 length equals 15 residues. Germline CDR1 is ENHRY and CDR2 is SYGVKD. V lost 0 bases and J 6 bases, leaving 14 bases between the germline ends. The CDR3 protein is CAISESSSRWDGYTF. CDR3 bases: TGTGCCATCAGTGAGTCTTCGTCCCGGTGGGATGGCTACACCTTC.

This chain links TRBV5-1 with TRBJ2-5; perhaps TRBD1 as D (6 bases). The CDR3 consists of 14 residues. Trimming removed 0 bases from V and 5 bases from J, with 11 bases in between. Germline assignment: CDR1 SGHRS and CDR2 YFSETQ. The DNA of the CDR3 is TGCGCCAGCAGCTTGGGACAGGTGGGGGAGACCCAGTACTTC. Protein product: CASSLGQVGETQYF.

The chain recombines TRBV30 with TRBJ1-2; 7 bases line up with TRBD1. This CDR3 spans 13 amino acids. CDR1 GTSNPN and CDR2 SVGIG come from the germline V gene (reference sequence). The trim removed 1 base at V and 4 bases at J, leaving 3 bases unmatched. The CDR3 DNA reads TGTGCCTGGAGTGAGGGGGCTGTCTATGGCTACACCTTC. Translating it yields CAWSEGAVYGYTF.

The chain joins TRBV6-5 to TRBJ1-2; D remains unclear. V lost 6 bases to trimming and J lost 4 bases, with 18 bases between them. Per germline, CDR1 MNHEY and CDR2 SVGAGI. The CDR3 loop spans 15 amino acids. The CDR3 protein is CASRATAAGGYGYTF. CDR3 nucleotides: TGTGCCAGCAGGGCCACGGCGGCAGGAGGCTATGGCTACACCTTC.

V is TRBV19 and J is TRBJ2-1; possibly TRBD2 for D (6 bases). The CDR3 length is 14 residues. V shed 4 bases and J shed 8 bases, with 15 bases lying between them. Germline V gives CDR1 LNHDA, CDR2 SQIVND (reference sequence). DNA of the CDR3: TGTGCCAGTAGTAATGCGGGGCTGGTCGATGAGCAGTTCTTC. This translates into CASSNAGLVDEQFF. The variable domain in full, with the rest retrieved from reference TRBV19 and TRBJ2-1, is DGGITQSPKYLFRKEGQNVTLSCEQNLNHDAMYWYRQDPGQGLRLIYYSQIVNDFQKGDIAEGYSVSREKKESFPLTVTSAQKNPTAFYLCASSNAGLVDEQFFGPGTRLTVL.

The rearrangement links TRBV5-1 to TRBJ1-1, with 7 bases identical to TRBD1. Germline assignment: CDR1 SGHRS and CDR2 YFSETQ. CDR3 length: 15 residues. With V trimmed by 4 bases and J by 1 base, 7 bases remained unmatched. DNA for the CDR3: TGCGCCAGCAGCAGGGCAGGGGGTAGGAACACTGAAGCTTTCTTT. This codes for CASSRAGGRNTEAFF.

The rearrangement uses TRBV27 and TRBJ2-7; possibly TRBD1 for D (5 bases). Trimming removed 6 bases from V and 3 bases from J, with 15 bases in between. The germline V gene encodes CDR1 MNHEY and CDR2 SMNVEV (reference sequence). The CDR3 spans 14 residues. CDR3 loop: CASRSIDRLYEQYF. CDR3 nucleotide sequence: TGTGCCAGCAGGTCAATAGACAGACTCTACGAGCAGTACTTC.

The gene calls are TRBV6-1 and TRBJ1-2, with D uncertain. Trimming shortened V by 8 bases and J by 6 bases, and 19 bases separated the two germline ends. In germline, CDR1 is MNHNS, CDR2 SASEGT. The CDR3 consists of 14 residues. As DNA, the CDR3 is TGTGCCAGCTCGAATGACCCCCGAGGCAATGGCTACACCTTC. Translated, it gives CASSNDPRGNGYTF.

CDR3 nucleotide sequence: TGTGCCAGCAGTTGGACAGCGGGCTACACCTTC. It encodes CASSWTAGYTF. V and J are TRBV28 and TRBJ1-2; possibly TRBD1 for D (6 bases). Germline lookup yields CDR1 MDHEN and CDR2 SYDVKM. The CDR3 is 11 residues long. V was shortened by 4 bases and J by 8 bases, with 8 bases between the two germline ends.

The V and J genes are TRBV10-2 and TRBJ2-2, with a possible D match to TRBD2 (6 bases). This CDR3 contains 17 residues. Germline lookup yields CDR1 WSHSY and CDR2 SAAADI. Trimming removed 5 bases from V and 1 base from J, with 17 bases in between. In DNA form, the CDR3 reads TGCGCCAGCAGTAGGGGAGGTGGTGCGATGAACACCGGGGAGCTGTTTTTT. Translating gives CASSRGGGAMNTGELFF.

In DNA form, the CDR3 reads TGCGCCAGCAGTCGACAGGGACAAGACGGCTACACCTTC. This gives the protein CASSRQGQDGYTF. This chain links TRBV23-1 with TRBJ1-2; TRBD1 agrees at 7 bases. TRBV23-1 is filed as an ORF, its function uncertain. The V segment lost 4 bases and the J segment 8 bases; nucleotides outside the gene matches: 7. The CDR3 consists of 13 residues.